This T cell receptor (beta chain) was observed in a study of blood T cell repertoires in COVID-19. On the study more broadly: Acute and convalescent COVID-19 samples came from the United States, Italy and Spain. From T cells, B-cell-depleted T cells, or PBMCs came the material, which was cDNA or gDNA.

Seattle participants joined during active infection and were tracked over time. The CDR3 covers 15 residues. The germline V gene encodes CDR1 SGHNT and CDR2 YENEEA. The V gene lost 0 bases and the J gene lost 4 bases, with 10 bases spanning the gap. Per the original methods: Estimated nucleated cell counts came from reference gene primer amplification. Libraries were prepared by immunoSEQ multiplex PCR; TCRdb keeps only in-frame clonotypes and omits some of them. V and J calls and clone size are those listed in that table; D and trimming were worked out from the DNA. The sample has approximately 500,000 clones, 85% to 90% seen once.

The V gene is TRBV11-3, the J gene TRBJ2-1; D uncertain. This TCR was recovered from a woman aged 45-60 years with COVID-19, enrolled during active disease. Sequences were obtained from peripheral blood. The CDR3 DNA sequence: TGTGCCAGCAGCTTAGATCTGGCCAATTACAATGAGCAGTTCTTC. Translation gives CASSLDLANYNEQFF.